Below, one T cell receptor (beta chain) is given with its context. Its antigen is still unknown. Base qualities are missing; no much larger clone stands one base away. The data stem from a study of cytomegalovirus exposure and HLA in healthy donors (dated by TCRdb to about 2017). About the full investigation: An earlier analysis of several hundred of the donors reported approximately 270 Gb of sequence data and 100 million to 140 million unique TCR beta sequences from some 180 million T cells. An early release that covered about 600 HLA-typed donors contained about 300 gigabases of sequencing data and some 87 million unique TCR sequences. Of the roughly 400 genotyped donors, roughly 85% fell in the genetic ancestry cluster associated with self-reported Caucasian donors. The aim of the study was to test whether cataloging public T cell receptors could identify signatures of past pathogen exposure. Using immunosequencing, the study profiled T cell repertoires from 500 to 800 subjects and related those repertoires to cytomegalovirus serostatus. A separate validation cohort of 100 to 150 different subjects was used in addition to the 666-subject first cohort. To predict cytomegalovirus infection status, the study brought together high-throughput TCR immunosequencing, statistical association of individual TCRs with disease status, and machine learning. In a later analysis, previously published TCR beta repertoires from some 640 donors were re-analyzed and high-resolution HLA genotyping was added so that TCR occurrence patterns could be studied. The later analysis used no new phenotypic data to find candidate immune exposures, relying instead on TCR beta sequences and their occurrence across donors. An earlier analysis of roughly 600 of the donors used high-throughput TCR beta sequencing to judge whether each TCR beta V gene segment behaved as functional or pseudogenic. Donor age, sex, ethnicity and CMV serostatus were collected together with the repertoire data. A later genetic analysis took genome-wide SNP genotypes for about 60% of the roughly 670 donors and used that subset as a discovery cohort. Every repertoire in the discovery cohort had been generated on one and the same sequencing platform. Class I and class II HLA loci were covered by the typing at four-digit resolution. Typing coverage varied by locus: about 629-630 donors for A, B, C, DRB1 and DQB1; more than 500 for DQA1; approximately 570 for DPA1; approximately 470 for DPB1. A handful of DR-DQ haplotypes were handled as single units for association and clustering because linkage in the cohort was strong. On average, around 230,000 unique TCR beta nucleotide sequences were sequenced per donor among 350 to 400 genotyped donors of the cohort, with 15% to 20% of those sequences being non-productive. Overall study results and their limits: A later analysis associated 16,951 TCR beta sequences with specific HLA alleles at a false discovery rate of 0.05. In a later genetic analysis, a missense DCLRE1C variant was associated with V-gene and J-gene trimming of TCR beta chains, and the association was replicated in an independent cohort. About 17 rarely observed V segments, including chromosome 9 orphons, were excluded from the earlier analysis of about 610 of the donors because counts were too low. A further reported finding was that TCR beta sequences accurately predicted the HLA-A and HLA-B alleles for most subjects in the first cohort. A cluster of highly shared sequence variants was judged likely to represent a technical artifact of the sequencing pipeline. Cytomegalovirus status was reported to be diagnosed by the classifier with high specificity and sensitivity in both the original and validation cohorts. Presence/absence analyses assumed roughly uniform sequencing depth across donors, an assumption that may not hold. For the cohort, immune exposure information was limited to CMV serostatus. This cohort had only TCR beta chains sequenced, and the lack of alpha or paired-chain data limited which features could be detected. Linkage disequilibrium might explain the correlated functional status among segregating V segments, but an unknown experimental factor could not be excluded. A later analysis found that TCR association rates varied across HLA loci, with DRB1 alleles showing the most associated TCRs and HLA-C alleles the fewest. Compared with equally common non-associated chains, HLA-associated TCR beta chains in a later analysis were more clonally expanded and had lower generation probabilities. In an earlier analysis of over 550 of the donors, most TCR beta V segments were observed in productive rearrangements about 90% or about 30% of the time, broadly matching IMGT annotations. Because the 87-base-pair reads could not distinguish some IMGT-functional V segments, including TRBV6-2 and TRBV6-3, those segments were excluded. A later analysis found that most CMV-associated TCR beta chains appeared HLA-restricted, with HLA associations seemingly driven largely by CMV exposure. A later genetic analysis reported fewer N-insertions in productive TCRs among donors in an Asian-associated ancestry cluster than the approximately 670-donor mean. When HLA alleles, especially DR and DQ, strongly co-occurred, attributing TCR associations to individual alleles was difficult. Several of the top co-occurrence clusters appeared to be linked to parvovirus B19, influenza, CMV and Epstein-Barr virus, according to a later analysis. In vitro tests confirmed that a few of the cytomegalovirus-associated TCR beta chains recognize cytomegalovirus antigens. Because HLA typing was unavailable for some donors at each locus, only the typed subset was used in association tests. Most TCR sequences were seen in very few donors, while some public TCRs were found in many individuals. The study listed 150 to 200 TCR beta chains as associated with cytomegalovirus. According to the authors, the approach could potentially be generalized to other disease states and immunological phenotypes.

The germline V gene gives CDR1 as SGHDT and CDR2 as YYEEEE. Deletion took 0 bases off V and 4 bases off J, with a span of 13 bases between the germline ends. The CDR3, from cysteine to phenylalanine, totals 15 residues. Of all the DNA, just the CDR3 is kept, 45 bases in frame from base 1. The protocol used for the library was the immunoSEQ multiplex PCR assay. The multiplex PCR relied on a mix of 60 forward primers for TCR Vbeta segments and 13 reverse primers for TCR Jbeta segments. The CDR3 region of rearranged TCR beta genes was amplified from genomic DNA by a multiplex PCR assay. The Illumina HiSeq System was used to sequence the amplified TCR beta libraries as 87-base-pair reads. From the authors' description of their analysis: A later analysis tallied tens of millions of unique TCR beta chains across the approximately 670 repertoires, and approximately 12 million of those chains were shared by two or more donors. To remove PCR and sequencing errors, raw reads were error-corrected and collapsed into unique sequences using a nearest-neighbor algorithm that merged closely related sequences. To assign V, D and J gene segments, CDR3 sequences were aligned to IMGT reference sequences. For a sequence to be retained, at least a six-nucleotide match to both a V gene segment and a J gene segment was required. Rearrangements were classified as productive when the CDR3 lacked stop codons and remained in frame with V and J, and all other rearrangements were classified as non-productive. Following IMGT convention, CDR3 was defined as the stretch from the second conserved V-encoded cysteine to the conserved J-encoded phenylalanine. The earlier analysis of 550 to 650 of the donors excluded any sequence lacking an unambiguous match to a single V gene segment. An earlier analysis of some 610 of the donors called V segments functional above 56.7% productive rearrangements and segregating when the between-donor standard deviation exceeded 5%. To diagnose cytomegalovirus status from the catalog of TCR beta chain sequences, a statistical classification framework was built. In a later analysis, TCR nucleotide sequences were compared against IMGT/GENE-DB human TR gene sequences so that V and J genes could be assigned. The TCRdist pipeline was used in a later analysis to assign CDR3 sequences and most-parsimonious VDJ recombination scenarios. In a later analysis, each TCR beta chain was defined by its CDR3 amino acid sequence together with its V-gene family, and reads lacking a unique V-gene family were excluded. To address suspected cross-contamination and a sequencing artifact, a later analysis removed roughly 580 highly shared, low-generation-probability nucleotide sequences. For each public chain, a later analysis derived a clonal expansion index from normalized ranks of inferred template counts within each repertoire. Generation probabilities in a later analysis came from a VDJ recombination model fitted to out-of-frame rearrangements, and those results were checked against IGoR. In a later analysis, TCR-TCR, TCR-HLA and TCR-CMV co-occurrence was scored with hypergeometric tests, and a repertoire-size bias correction was applied to TCR pairs. A later analysis estimated false discovery rates by permuting HLA or CMV assignments 20 times. In a later analysis, co-occurring TCRs were grouped using DBSCAN, and TCRdist sequence similarity was added for clustering within HLA-allele-positive subsets. For co-occurrence clustering, repertoires with fewer than 30,000 or more than 120,000 public chains were excluded, along with several repertoires with anomalous nucleotide sharing. The immuneACCESS repertoire file appears here via TCRdb, limited to in-frame rearrangements. These files lack a portion of the clones; in checked studies, under half of the deficit traces to unresolved V genes, and the cause of the others is not known. V and J calls and clone size come straight from that table; D and trimming were deduced from the DNA. The sample profile shows 150,000 to 200,000 clones; around 75% of them were found once. About 4.7% of the sample belongs to the ten largest clones.

In total, roughly 670 healthy bone marrow donors made up the cohort. Cohort members were all nominally healthy when sampled, although unrecorded immune exposures were likely present. The donor was CMV seropositive and belonged to the group of some 290 seropositive cohort members. A peripheral blood sample was provided by each donor, and peripheral blood mononuclear cells were used for TCR beta sequencing. Genomic DNA extraction from the blood cell samples was performed with the Qiagen DNeasy Blood Extraction Kit. This TCR derives from a man younger than 35 in good health and CMV-seropositive. The receptor chain draws on TRBV5-6 and TRBJ1-2; possibly the D gene is TRBD1, per 6 matching bases. Input material: PBMCs. The CDR3 loop reads CASSLGAGASYGYTF. The DNA reads TGTGCCAGCAGCTTGGGTGCGGGGGCGAGCTATGGCTACACCTTC.